What follows describes a single TCR beta chain. Its antigen remains unknown. The V segment lost 3 bases and the J segment 8 bases; nucleotides outside the gene matches: 5. Germline V CDR1 and CDR2: KGHSH, LQKENI. The CDR3 sequence is 14 residues long. This specimen comes from a study of T cell responses to AZD1222 COVID-19 vaccine. Study observations and caveats: The donor group comprised mostly white British people and more females; the analysis possibly underestimated clonal diversity.

Some clones are missing from TCRdb's copy, which holds only in-frame ones; the method was immunoSEQ multiplex PCR. The data show some 160,000 clones, about 90% seen once. V and J are TRBV18 and TRBJ2-1; 9 bases line up with TRBD2. The clonotype was recovered from an adult in good health. The specimen was peripheral blood, collected on day 0 of AZD1222 vaccination. The CDR3 region is CASSPAGGPHEQFF. The CDR3 DNA reads TGTGCCAGCTCACCGGCGGGAGGGCCCCATGAGCAGTTCTTC.